This is a list of T cell receptor beta chains from one sample in a study of cytomegalovirus exposure and HLA in healthy donors. Data came from immunoSEQ multiplex PCR; TCRdb stores just in-frame clones and leaves some out. The sample includes about 60,000 clones, about three quarters of them seen just once. The sequenced material came from PBMCs. The receptors shown here come from a female donor in good health and CMV-seronegative. Both conserved end residues are part of each CDR3. Fields, in order: J gene, clone size, V gene, D gene, CDR3 DNA, CDR3 protein. The D gene is left open where the match is weak. Not every row has a clone size; where given, it reads once, few, many or a size class.

J: TRBJ2-7; size: -; V: TRBV6-5; D: TRBD2; DNA: TGTGCCAGCAGTCCCAGCGGGGGGCGCGAGCAGTACTTC; CDR3: CASSPSGGREQYF
J: TRBJ2-1; size: -; V: TRBV11-1; D: -; DNA: TGTGCCAGCACAGGCCCGAATGAGCAGTTCTTC; CDR3: CASTGPNEQFF
J: TRBJ2-5; size: -; V: TRBV27; D: TRBD1; DNA: TGTGCCAGCAGTCCACTCCACAGGGGCGGGTACCAAGAGACCCAGTACTTC; CDR3: CASSPLHRGGYQETQYF
J: TRBJ1-5; size: -; V: TRBV19; D: -; DNA: TGTGCCAGTACCCCACACGAGGCCAATCAGCCCCAGCATTTT; CDR3: CASTPHEANQPQHF
J: TRBJ1-5; size: few; V: TRBV6-9; D: -; DNA: TGTGCCAGCAGTTGGAGGGGTTACCACGATAGCAATCAGCCCCAGCATTTT; CDR3: CASSWRGYHDSNQPQHF
J: TRBJ1-6; size: -; V: TRBV6-1; D: TRBD1; DNA: TGTGCCAGCAGTGAAGCGCCCACAGGGGTGGTTTCACCCCTCCACTTT; CDR3: CASSEAPTGVVSPLHF
J: TRBJ1-3; size: -; V: TRBV7-6; D: TRBD1; DNA: TGTGCCAGCAGCTTAGCTCCGGGACAGGGAATTGGAAACACCATATATTTT; CDR3: CASSLAPGQGIGNTIYF
J: TRBJ1-6; size: -; V: TRBV27; D: -; DNA: TGTGCCAGCAATAGGGGTAACCCGGCCGATTCACCCCTCCACTTT; CDR3: CASNRGNPADSPLHF
J: TRBJ2-7; size: -; V: TRBV5-5; D: TRBD1; DNA: TGTGCCAGCAGCCCGACAGGGTTATCGTACGAGCAGTACTTC; CDR3: CASSPTGLSYEQYF
J: TRBJ2-7; size: -; V: TRBV7-2; D: -; DNA: TGTGCCAGCAGCTCCCCCTTCTCCGAGCAGTACTTC; CDR3: CASSSPFSEQYF
J: TRBJ2-1; size: few; V: TRBV5-1; D: -; DNA: TGCGCCAGCAGCCTTCAGGGTTCCAATGAGCAGTTCTTC; CDR3: CASSLQGSNEQFF
J: TRBJ2-3; size: -; V: TRBV10-3; D: TRBD1; DNA: TGTGCCATCAGAACCGGGACAGGGGGGAGCACAGATACGCAGTATTTT; CDR3: CAIRTGTGGSTDTQYF
J: TRBJ2-4; size: few; V: TRBV29-1; D: TRBD1; DNA: TGCAGCGTTGACCTCGGGACAGGGGGCATATCCAAAAACATTCAGTACTTC; CDR3: CSVDLGTGGISKNIQYF
J: TRBJ1-2; size: -; V: TRBV6-6; D: TRBD1; DNA: TGTGCCAGCACCCACCGGGACAGGGGGGGCTATGGCTACACCTTC; CDR3: CASTHRDRGGYGYTF
J: TRBJ2-3; size: -; V: TRBV7-6; D: TRBD2; DNA: TGTGCCAGCAGCTTCCTGCCCCCTGCGGGAGGGGCAGATACGCAGTATTTT; CDR3: CASSFLPPAGGADTQYF
J: TRBJ1-5; size: -; V: TRBV19; D: -; DNA: TGTGCCCTCGGGGATTTTTATAGCAATCAGCCCCAGCATTTT; CDR3: CALGDFYSNQPQHF
J: TRBJ2-3; size: -; V: TRBV29-1; D: -; DNA: TGCAGCGTGGGGCCAGATACGCAGTATTTT; CDR3: CSVGPDTQYF
J: TRBJ1-4; size: few; V: TRBV7-2; D: TRBD1; DNA: TGTGCCAGCAGCTCGCAGACAGGGAGTGGGAGTGAAAAACTGTTTTTT; CDR3: CASSSQTGSGSEKLFF
J: TRBJ2-1; size: -; V: TRBV6-6; D: TRBD1; DNA: TGTGCCAGCAGTCATGCGGACAGGGGAGGCAATGAGCAGTTCTTC; CDR3: CASSHADRGGNEQFF
J: TRBJ1-1; size: few; V: TRBV5-1; D: -; DNA: TGCGCCAGCAGCTTCCCGGGCGGCGGGTACACTGAAGCTTTCTTT; CDR3: CASSFPGGGYTEAFF
J: TRBJ2-7; size: -; V: TRBV10-3; D: TRBD1; DNA: TGTGCCATCAGTAATAACAGGGGCTCCTACGAGCAGTACTTC; CDR3: CAISNNRGSYEQYF
J: TRBJ1-2; size: once; V: TRBV12-2; D: -; DNA: TGTGCAAGTCGCACCCGGACAGGGAGTCCGAGCGGCTACACCTTC; CDR3: CASRTRTGSPSGYTF
J: TRBJ1-1; size: -; V: TRBV11-3; D: -; DNA: TGTGCCAGCAGCTTATTCGGGAACACTGAAGCTTTCTTT; CDR3: CASSLFGNTEAFF
J: TRBJ1-6; size: -; V: TRBV5-1; D: -; DNA: TGCGCCAGCAGCTTGGAAACAGGGTATGGGCCCCTCCACTTT; CDR3: CASSLETGYGPLHF
J: TRBJ2-1; size: -; V: TRBV5-1; D: -; DNA: TGCGCCAGCCTAGACAGGCCCCTTCACAATGAGCAGTTCTTC; CDR3: CASLDRPLHNEQFF
J: TRBJ1-2; size: medium-sized; V: TRBV28; D: TRBD1; DNA: TGTGCCAGCAGTCCCGGGGACAGGGTAACGGAGGGCTACACCTTC; CDR3: CASSPGDRVTEGYTF
J: TRBJ2-3; size: -; V: TRBV14; D: -; DNA: TGTGCCAGCAGCCAAGATAGGGGATTAGCCTGGGATACGCAGTATTTT; CDR3: CASSQDRGLAWDTQYF
J: TRBJ2-5; size: few; V: TRBV6-6; D: -; DNA: TGTGCCAGCAGCCAGGGGTCGGGGGAGACCCAGTACTTC; CDR3: CASSQGSGETQYF
J: TRBJ2-3; size: -; V: TRBV7-2; D: -; DNA: TGTGCCAGCAGCTTCAACGGGCGGGGAGGTGATACGCAGTATTTT; CDR3: CASSFNGRGGDTQYF
J: TRBJ1-2; size: -; V: TRBV4-3; D: -; DNA: TGCGCCAGCAGCCAAGATCGCAGGGGCGGGGGGGGCTACACCTTC; CDR3: CASSQDRRGGGGYTF
J: TRBJ2-2; size: -; V: TRBV15; D: TRBD2; DNA: TGTGCCACCAGCTTTTCTGGGCGGGGGTCCCTCGGGACCGGGGAGCTGTTTTTT; CDR3: CATSFSGRGSLGTGELFF
J: TRBJ2-1; size: -; V: TRBV4-3; D: TRBD2; DNA: TGCGCCAGCAGCCAGGGACTAGATTCCTACAATGAGCAGTTCTTC; CDR3: CASSQGLDSYNEQFF
J: TRBJ2-2; size: -; V: TRBV5-5; D: -; DNA: TGTGCCAGCAGCTTGGGGCAGGCAACTTGGACCGGGGAGCTGTTTTTT; CDR3: CASSLGQATWTGELFF